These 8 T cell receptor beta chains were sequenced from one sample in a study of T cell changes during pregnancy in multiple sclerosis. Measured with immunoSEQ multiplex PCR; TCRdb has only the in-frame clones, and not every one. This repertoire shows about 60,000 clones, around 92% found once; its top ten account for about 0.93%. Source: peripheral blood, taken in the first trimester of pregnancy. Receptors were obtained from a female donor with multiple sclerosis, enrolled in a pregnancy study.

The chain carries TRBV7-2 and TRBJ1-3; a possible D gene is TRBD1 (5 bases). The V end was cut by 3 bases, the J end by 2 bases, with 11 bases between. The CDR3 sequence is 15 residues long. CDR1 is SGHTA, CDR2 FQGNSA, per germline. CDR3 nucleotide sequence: TGTGCCAGCAGCTTCCCCGGGGGGACTGGAAACACCATATATTTT. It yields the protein CASSFPGGTGNTIYF.

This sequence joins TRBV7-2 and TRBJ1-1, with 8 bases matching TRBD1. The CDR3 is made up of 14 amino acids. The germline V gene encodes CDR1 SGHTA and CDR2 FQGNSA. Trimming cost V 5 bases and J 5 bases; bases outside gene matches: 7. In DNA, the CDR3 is TGTGCCAGCAGCCTGAGACAGGGGAGGACTGAAGCTTTCTTT. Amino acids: CASSLRQGRTEAFF.

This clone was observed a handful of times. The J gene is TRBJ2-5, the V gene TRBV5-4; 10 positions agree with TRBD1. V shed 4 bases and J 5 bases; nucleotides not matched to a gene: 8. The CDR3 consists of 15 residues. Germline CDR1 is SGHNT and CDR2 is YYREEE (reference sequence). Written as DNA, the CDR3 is TGTGCCAGCAGCGCCCAGACAGGGGGCGCGGAGACCCAGTACTTC. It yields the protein CASSAQTGGAETQYF. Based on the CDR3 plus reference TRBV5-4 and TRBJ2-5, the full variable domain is ETGVTQSPTHLIKTRGQQVTLRCSSQSGHNTVSWYQQALGQGPQFIFQYYREEENGRGNFPPRFSGLQFPNYSSELNVNALELDDSALYLCASSAQTGGAETQYFGPGTRLLVL.

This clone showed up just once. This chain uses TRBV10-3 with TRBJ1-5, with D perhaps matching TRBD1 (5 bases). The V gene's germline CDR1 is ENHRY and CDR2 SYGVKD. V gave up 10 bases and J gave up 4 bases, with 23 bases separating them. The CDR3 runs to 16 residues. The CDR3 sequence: CATANPGRGVNQPQHF. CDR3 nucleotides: TGTGCCACCGCCAATCCGGGACGGGGGGTGAATCAGCCCCAGCATTTT.

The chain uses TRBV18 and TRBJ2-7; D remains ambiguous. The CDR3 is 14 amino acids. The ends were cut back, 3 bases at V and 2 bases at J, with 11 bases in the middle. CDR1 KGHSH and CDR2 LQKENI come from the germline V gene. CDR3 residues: CASSPLQKAYEQYF. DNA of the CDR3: TGTGCCAGCTCACCTTTACAGAAAGCCTACGAGCAGTACTTC.

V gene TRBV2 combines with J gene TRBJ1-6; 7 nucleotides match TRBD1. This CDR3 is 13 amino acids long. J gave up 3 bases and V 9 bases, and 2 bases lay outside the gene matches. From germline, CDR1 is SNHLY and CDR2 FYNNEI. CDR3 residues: CARSGGYNSPLHF. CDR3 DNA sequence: TGTGCCAGATCAGGGGGCTATAATTCACCCCTCCACTTT.

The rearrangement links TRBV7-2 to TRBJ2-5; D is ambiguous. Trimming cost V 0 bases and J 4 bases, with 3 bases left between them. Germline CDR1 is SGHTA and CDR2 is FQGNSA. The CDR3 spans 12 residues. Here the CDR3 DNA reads TGTGCCAGCAGCTTAGCCAGAGAGACCCAGTACTTC. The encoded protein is CASSLARETQYF. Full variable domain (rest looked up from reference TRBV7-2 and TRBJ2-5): GAGVSQSPSNKVTEKGKDVELRCDPISGHTALYWYRQSLGQGLEFLIYFQGNSAPDKSGLPSDRFSAERTGGSVSTLTIQRTQQEDSAVYLCASSLARETQYFGPGTRLLVL.

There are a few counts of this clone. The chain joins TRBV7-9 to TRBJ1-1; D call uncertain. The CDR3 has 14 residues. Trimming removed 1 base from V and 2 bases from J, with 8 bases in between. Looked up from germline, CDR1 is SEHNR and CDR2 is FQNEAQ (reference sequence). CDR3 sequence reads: CASSLDLSNTEAFF. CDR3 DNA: TGTGCCAGCAGCTTAGACCTATCCAACACTGAAGCTTTCTTT.